These T cell receptor beta chains were read from a single sample in a study of vaccination and CD4 T cells after COVID-19. From the PCR reads, TCRdb called clonotypes with MiXCR, one entry per CDR3 protein. The sample shows over 14,000 distinct CDR3 sequences, 53% of them seen only once. Antigen specificity for these receptors is unknown. Sequences were obtained from CD4+ T cells from blood, cultured in vitro. These receptors originate from a human donor who had recovered from COVID-19. CDR3s leave out the opening cysteine and the closing phenylalanine or tryptophan. Each record gives: V gene, CDR3 protein.

TRBV7-8 ASSVGISSVGTTEAF
TRBV7-6 ASSLVLRGQPNTEAF
TRBV7-3 ASSRDSSTDTQY
TRBV7-9 ASSRGRSGPSTDTQY
TRBV30 AWKRFPDSFPGDQY
TRBV28 ASSSDSLYNSPLH
TRBV11-2 ASSLVRGGAASTDTQY
TRBV6-1 ASRRSGDYEQY
TRBV20-1 SAPDRSRPPTYEQY
TRBV6-1 ASTPQGGQPQH
TRBV7-9 ASSLPAQRSTYNEQF
TRBV6-2/TRBV6-3 ASSSDRAGGGNEQF
TRBV5-1 ASSLGDRRDEQY
TRBV21-1 ASSDGTANTEAF
TRBV5-4 ASSWDLARSTDTQY
TRBV27 ASSSSGFGAF
TRBV6-4 ASTAWMVGETQY
TRBV4-2 ASSVGLAGAGEQF
TRBV7-7 ASSSGQGAQDTQY
TRBV19 ASKDGRFSGNTIY
TRBV20-1 SASNVGTSGRGTQY
TRBV6-1 ASSDLKTGGSEAF
TRBV6-1 ASSRQGANYEQY
TRBV19 ASMSRGTMETQY
TRBV1 TSGEREGCAGSGANVLT
TRBV6-1 ASSEGDSSGNTIY
TRBV5-4 ASSPQGRTEAF
TRBV5-4 ASLLTRGKGGANVLT
TRBV11-2 ASSLGTGLSYEQY